The present TCR beta chain was sequenced within a study of post-analysis software for immune sequencing data. Overall study: Courses of disease covered relapsing-remitting, secondary progressive and progressive-relapsing multiple sclerosis. General study results and limits: There were five or six TRBV segments more frequent in patients than controls, and TRBV5-6, TRBV5-1 and TRBV20-1 were among them. Multiple sclerosis patients had significantly lower normalized Chao1 diversity than controls. Strong same-batch co-clustering of samples appeared with F measure clustering.

Turning to this clonotype: No antigen is known for it.

This CDR3 is 16 amino acids long. Trimming removed 4 bases at V and 0 bases at J, with 14 bases between. CDR1 and CDR2 from the germline V gene are LGHNA and YSLEER. Unique molecular identifiers were built into the TCR beta cDNA libraries. Each batch of about 0.95 to 10 million T cells produced a few hundred thousand cDNA molecules. TCRdb recomputed calls from the PCR reads with MiXCR, one row per CDR3 protein. The data show 700,000 to 800,000 distinct CDR3 sequences, 25% to 30% seen once. The chain carries TRBV4-3 and TRBJ2-3; D unresolved. Sequencing input: blood. The receptor's source is a girl aged 5-17 years with multiple sclerosis. DNA of the CDR3: TGCGCCAGCAGCCCCTTTGGGGAACTTAGCACAGATACGCAGTATTTT. It encodes CASSPFGELSTDTQYF.